This TCR beta chain was found in a study of T cells in Graves' hyperthyroidism and ophthalmopathy. The V end lost 3 bases, the J end lost 10 bases, and 10 bases lay between the germline ends. The CDR3 has 12 amino acids. Germline V CDR1 and CDR2: DFQATT, SNEGSKA (reference sequence). The CDR3 regions of TCR beta were amplified from RNA transcripts. The HTBI set primed first-round TCR CDR3 RT-PCR. TCRdb recomputed calls from the multiplex PCR reads with MiXCR, one row per CDR3 protein. The table shows 340,000 or so distinct CDR3 sequences, with 15% to 20% occurring only once. This sequence was found in a woman between 50 and 59 years old with Graves' hyperthyroidism. The chain is built from TRBV20-1 and TRBJ1-6; unclear D gene. The sequenced material came from blood. CDR3 in amino acids: CSASEGESPLHF. CDR3 DNA: TGCAGTGCTAGCGAAGGAGAATCACCCCTCCACTTT.